These T cell receptor beta chains were read from a single sample in a study of blood T cell repertoires in COVID-19. The data were produced by immunoSEQ multiplex PCR, yet TCRdb's version contains in-frame clones alone and is incomplete. The sample contains hundreds of thousands of clones, around 87% of which appear only once. Sample: peripheral blood. These receptors were taken from a woman in her fifties or sixties with COVID-19, enrolled during active disease. CDR3s include the opening cysteine and the closing phenylalanine or tryptophan. The D gene is left open where the match is weak. Part of the rows lack a size; the others show once, few, many or a class for expanded clones.

clone size: once; J gene: TRBJ2-5; V gene: TRBV24-1; D gene: NA; CDR3 DNA: TGTGCCACCAGTGACAGGGGAGTTCAAGAGACCCAGTACTTC; CDR3 protein: CATSDRGVQETQYF
clone size: NA; J gene: TRBJ2-7; V gene: TRBV6-5; D gene: NA; CDR3 DNA: TGTGCCAGCAGTTACTCACGAGGGCACTACGAGCAGTACTTC; CDR3 protein: CASSYSRGHYEQYF
clone size: few; J gene: TRBJ2-1; V gene: TRBV9; D gene: NA; CDR3 DNA: TGTGCCAGCAGCGTAGTTGTCCAGTACAATGAGCAGTTCTTC; CDR3 protein: CASSVVVQYNEQFF
clone size: NA; J gene: TRBJ2-1; V gene: TRBV7-9; D gene: NA; CDR3 DNA: TGTGCCAGCAGCTATGGGTTCGGGATAAGCTCCTACAATGAGCAGTTCTTC; CDR3 protein: CASSYGFGISSYNEQFF
clone size: NA; J gene: TRBJ2-7; V gene: TRBV7-8; D gene: NA; CDR3 DNA: TGTGCCAGCAGCTTAGTCCAATCCTACGAGCAGTACTTC; CDR3 protein: CASSLVQSYEQYF
clone size: NA; J gene: TRBJ2-7; V gene: TRBV11-2; D gene: TRBD2; CDR3 DNA: TGTGCCAGCAGCTTCGGGCGGGAGCGAGAGCAGTACTTC; CDR3 protein: CASSFGREREQYF
clone size: NA; J gene: TRBJ2-1; V gene: TRBV4-2; D gene: TRBD2; CDR3 DNA: TGTGCCAGCAGCCCGGGACTAGCGGGCAATGAGCAGTTCTTC; CDR3 protein: CASSPGLAGNEQFF
clone size: once; J gene: TRBJ1-1; V gene: TRBV11-3; D gene: NA; CDR3 DNA: TGTGCCAGCAGCTTAGGTCCCGGGGGAGGAAGTGCTGAAGCTTTCTTT; CDR3 protein: CASSLGPGGGSAEAFF
clone size: NA; J gene: TRBJ2-3; V gene: TRBV3-1/TRBV3-2; D gene: TRBD2; CDR3 DNA: TGTGCCAGCAGCCAACCCTCGGGGGGGGCTGGATACGATACGCAGTATTTT; CDR3 protein: CASSQPSGGAGYDTQYF
clone size: NA; J gene: TRBJ1-2; V gene: TRBV12-3/TRBV12-4; D gene: NA; CDR3 DNA: TGTGCCAGCAGCCTAAAGGCGGGAGGCTACACCTTC; CDR3 protein: CASSLKAGGYTF
clone size: NA; J gene: TRBJ2-7; V gene: TRBV28; D gene: NA; CDR3 DNA: TGTGCCAGCAGTTTATCCCTCGGGACTTCCCCTTTAGAGCAGTACTTC; CDR3 protein: CASSLSLGTSPLEQYF
clone size: NA; J gene: TRBJ1-1; V gene: TRBV19; D gene: TRBD1; CDR3 DNA: TGTGCCAGTAGTGGCAGGGGGACTAGCATCACTGAAGCTTTCTTT; CDR3 protein: CASSGRGTSITEAFF
clone size: NA; J gene: TRBJ2-1; V gene: TRBV5-6; D gene: TRBD2; CDR3 DNA: TGTGCCAGCAGCTTGGGTGCTAGCGGGAGCCAAAGGGAGTTCTTC; CDR3 protein: CASSLGASGSQREFF
clone size: NA; J gene: TRBJ2-5; V gene: TRBV18; D gene: NA; CDR3 DNA: TGTGCCAGCTCACCGCAGGGCGGAGAGACCCAGTACTTC; CDR3 protein: CASSPQGGETQYF
clone size: NA; J gene: TRBJ2-7; V gene: TRBV18; D gene: NA; CDR3 DNA: TGTGCCAGCTCACCACGAGGACAGCCATACGAGCAGTACTTC; CDR3 protein: CASSPRGQPYEQYF
clone size: NA; J gene: TRBJ1-2; V gene: TRBV2; D gene: TRBD1; CDR3 DNA: TGTGCCAGCAGGCAACAGGGGGGAAACTATGGCTACACCTTC; CDR3 protein: CASRQQGGNYGYTF